A selection of T cell receptor beta chains follows, all from one sample in a study of cytomegalovirus exposure and HLA in healthy donors. Sequenced by immunoSEQ multiplex PCR; TCRdb stores in-frame clones only, minus some. The sample has some 150,000 clones, more than 70% seen once; the top ten hold approximately 4%. The sample was PBMCs. The receptors stem from a man aged 45-65 years in good health and CMV-seropositive. Each CDR3 is given with its conserved first and last residue. The D gene is left open where the match is weak.

>TRBD1|TRBV6-5|TRBJ1-1
CASSMDRANTEAFF
>NA|TRBV6-6|TRBJ1-1
CASSSQANTEAFF
>TRBD2|TRBV2|TRBJ2-5
CASSELLAGDRTQYF
>TRBD1|TRBV2|TRBJ2-7
CASSGTGGGEQYF
>NA|TRBV7-2|TRBJ1-2
CASSFQPLDYGYTF
>TRBD1|TRBV5-1|TRBJ2-2
CASNLGQGLNTGELFF
>TRBD2|TRBV5-1|TRBJ2-2
CASSSGLAGGTGELFF
>TRBD2|TRBV9|TRBJ2-5
CARGLAEQETQYF
>TRBD2|TRBV14|TRBJ2-2
CASSHVLAGGPNTGELFF
>NA|TRBV12-5|TRBJ1-3
CASTYAISGNTIYF
>TRBD1|TRBV6-1|TRBJ2-4
CASSEQGAAKNIQYF
>TRBD1|TRBV19|TRBJ2-1
CASSPGTGNEQFF